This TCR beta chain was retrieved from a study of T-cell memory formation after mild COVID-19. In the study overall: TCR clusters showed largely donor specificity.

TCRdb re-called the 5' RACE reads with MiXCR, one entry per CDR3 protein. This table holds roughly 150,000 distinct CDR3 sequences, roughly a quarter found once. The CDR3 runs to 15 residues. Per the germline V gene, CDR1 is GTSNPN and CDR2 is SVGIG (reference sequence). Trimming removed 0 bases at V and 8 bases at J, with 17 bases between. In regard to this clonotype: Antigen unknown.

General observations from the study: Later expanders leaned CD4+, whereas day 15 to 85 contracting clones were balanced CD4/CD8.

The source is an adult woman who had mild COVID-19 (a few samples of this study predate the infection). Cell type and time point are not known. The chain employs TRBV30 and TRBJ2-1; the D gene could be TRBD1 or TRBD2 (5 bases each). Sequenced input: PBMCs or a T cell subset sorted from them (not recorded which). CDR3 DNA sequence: TGTGCCTGGAGTGTAGTGGGGGTAAGCAGTGATGAGCAGTTCTTC. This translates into CAWSVVGVSSDEQFF.